This T cell receptor beta chain was documented in a study of technical replicates of blood from a few donors. Only one count was recorded for this clone. The CDR3 runs to 15 residues. V lost 4 bases and J lost 2; bases outside the gene matches: 5. CDR1 MGHRA and CDR2 YSYEKL come from the germline V gene. Sequenced by immunoSEQ multiplex PCR; TCRdb stores in-frame clones only, minus some. The table lists 84,000 or so clones, around 94% of them singletons. The source is a human donor in good health. The V and J genes are TRBV4-1 and TRBJ2-7; 10 positions agree with TRBD2. Sequences were obtained from T cells isolated from PBMCs. The CDR3, as DNA: TGCGCCAGCAGCCTAAGGCTAGCGGGGGCCTACGAGCAGTACTTC. Protein sequence: CASSLRLAGAYEQYF.